These T cell receptor beta chains were read from a single sample in a study of T cells in Graves' hyperthyroidism and ophthalmopathy. TCRdb independently ran MiXCR on the multiplex PCR reads; one entry per CDR3 protein. The data hold 350,000 or so distinct CDR3 sequences, with 18% observed a single time. Sequences were obtained from blood. These receptor sequences come from a woman in her fifties or sixties with Graves' hyperthyroidism. CDR3s include the opening cysteine and the closing phenylalanine or tryptophan. A D gene is named only where the DNA matches it firmly. Some rows mark clone size as missing; the rest say once, few, many or name a class of expanded clone.

V	D	size	J	CDR3	DNA
TRBV20-1	NA	NA	TRBJ2-7	CSARQSYEQYF	TGCAGTGCTAGACAGTCCTACGAGCAGTACTTC
TRBV7-2	NA	NA	TRBJ1-3	CASSLGWVSGNTIYF	TGTGCCAGCAGCCTCGGCTGGGTCTCTGGAAACACCATATATTTT
TRBV28	NA	NA	TRBJ2-5	CASSEFGSQETQYF	TGTGCCAGCAGTGAATTTGGGTCGCAAGAGACCCAGTACTTC
TRBV24-1	NA	once	TRBJ2-7	CATAAYEQYF	TGTGCCACCGCTGCCTACGAGCAGTACTTC
TRBV28	NA	NA	TRBJ2-7	CATTGQDLYEQYF	TGTGCTACGACGGGGCAGGACCTCTACGAGCAGTACTTC
TRBV10-1	NA	NA	TRBJ2-3	CASSEIGTDTQYF	TGCGCCAGCAGTGAGATTGGAACAGATACGCAGTATTTT
TRBV7-6	NA	few	TRBJ2-7	CASSLGGASYEQYF	TGTGCCAGCAGCTTAGGAGGGGCAAGCTACGAGCAGTACTTC
TRBV20-1	TRBD2	many	TRBJ2-5	CSAPGTSGRETQYF	TGCAGTGCTCCAGGGACTAGCGGACGGGAGACCCAGTACTTC
TRBV5-1	NA	NA	TRBJ1-2	CASSPGQYGYTF	TGCGCCAGCAGCCCTGGACAGTATGGCTACACCTTC
TRBV11-2	NA	NA	TRBJ2-1	CASSLRRGRSAEQFF	TGTGCCAGCAGCTTACGGCGGGGCAGGTCGGCTGAGCAGTTCTTC
TRBV9	NA	many	TRBJ1-2	CASSVSENYGYTF	TGTGCCAGCAGCGTATCTGAGAACTATGGCTACACCTTC
TRBV6-9	NA	many	TRBJ1-2	CASSYREEGYGYTF	TGTGCCAGCAGTTATCGCGAAGAGGGCTATGGCTACACCTTC
TRBV6-1	TRBD2	NA	TRBJ2-1	CASSRLAGQNEQFF	TGTGCCAGCAGTCGGCTAGCGGGGCAGAATGAGCAGTTCTTC
TRBV10-3	TRBD1	NA	TRBJ2-1	CAISPGTVDNEQFF	TGTGCCATCAGTCCCGGGACAGTTGACAATGAGCAGTTCTTC
TRBV20-1	NA	few	TRBJ2-1	CSASDDWPQFF	TGCAGTGCTAGTGACGACTGGCCCCAGTTCTTC
TRBV7-2	TRBD2	NA	TRBJ2-5	CASSLGGAGGRETQYF	TGTGCCAGCAGCTTAGGAGGGGCGGGAGGCCGGGAGACCCAGTACTTC
TRBV2	NA	many	TRBJ2-7	CASTSGLSSYEQYF	TGTGCCAGCACTTCAGGTCTGAGCTCCTACGAGCAGTACTTC
TRBV29-1	TRBD1	few	TRBJ1-1	CSVETGTTEAFF	TGCAGCGTCGAGACAGGGACCACTGAAGCTTTCTTT
TRBV20-1	NA	many	TRBJ2-1	CSASTRLDVNEQFF	TGCAGTGCTAGTACTCGACTAGATGTCAATGAGCAGTTCTTC
TRBV19	NA	NA	TRBJ2-1	CASSTRGPNEQFF	TGTGCCAGTAGTACCCGGGGACCCAATGAGCAGTTCTTC
TRBV7-2	TRBD1	many	TRBJ2-1	CASSPTGYNEQFF	TGTGCCAGCAGCCCGACAGGGTACAATGAGCAGTTCTTC
TRBV6-1	NA	NA	TRBJ2-5	CASRHDLLEETQYF	TGTGCCAGCAGACACGACCTGTTAGAAGAGACCCAGTACTTC
TRBV12-5	TRBD1	few	TRBJ2-5	CASGQAQETQYF	TGTGCTTCCGGACAGGCGCAAGAGACCCAGTACTTC
TRBV30	NA	NA	TRBJ2-3	CAWRGRGLGVDTQYF	TGTGCCTGGAGGGGCAGGGGACTCGGAGTAGATACGCAGTATTTT
TRBV28	TRBD2	NA	TRBJ2-1	CASRGAGGGWEQFF	TGTGCCAGCCGAGGGGCGGGAGGGGGCTGGGAGCAGTTCTTC
TRBV5-1	NA	many	TRBJ1-1	CASSFSLGDGEAFF	TGCGCCAGCAGCTTCAGTTTGGGGGACGGCGAAGCTTTCTTT
TRBV24-1	NA	NA	TRBJ2-1	CATSEDTALGGAYEQFF	TGTGCCACCAGTGAAGATACAGCGCTGGGAGGAGCCTACGAGCAGTTCTTC
TRBV7-9	TRBD1	NA	TRBJ2-1	CASSINRGPYNEQFF	TGTGCCAGCAGCATAAACAGGGGTCCCTACAATGAGCAGTTCTTC
TRBV5-1	TRBD1	few	TRBJ2-2	CASSPDLKDRAWDTGELFF	TGCGCCAGCAGCCCGGACCTAAAAGACAGGGCGTGGGACACCGGGGAGCTGTTTTTT
TRBV12-3/TRBV12-4	NA	few	TRBJ2-3	CASGREDTQYF	TGTGCCAGCGGGAGAGAAGATACGCAGTATTTT
TRBV20-1	NA	few	TRBJ2-1	CSASPYNREVFSYNEQFF	TGCAGTGCTAGCCCTTACAACAGGGAGGTTTTCTCCTACAATGAGCAGTTCTTC
TRBV27	TRBD2	many	TRBJ2-5	CASSLSRIAGTQETQYF	TGTGCCAGCAGTTTATCGCGGATAGCGGGTACTCAAGAGACCCAGTACTTC
TRBV3-1	NA	many	TRBJ1-1	CASSPVWGGIRLDTEAFF	TGTGCCAGCAGCCCAGTATGGGGAGGGATTCGCTTAGACACTGAAGCTTTCTTT
TRBV3-1	TRBD2	many	TRBJ2-5	CASSQDVTGGETQYF	TGTGCCAGCAGCCAAGATGTAACGGGGGGGGAGACCCAGTACTTC
TRBV6-2/TRBV6-3	NA	NA	TRBJ2-1	CASSAYTGIQNEQFF	TGTGCCAGCAGTGCGTACACAGGGATTCAGAATGAGCAGTTCTTC
TRBV28	TRBD2	many	TRBJ2-1	CASSARLAGMIEQFF	TGTGCCAGCAGCGCTAGACTAGCGGGAATGATTGAGCAGTTCTTC
TRBV20-1	NA	NA	TRBJ2-3	CSARVEVGDTQYF	TGCAGTGCTAGAGTTGAGGTTGGGGATACGCAGTATTTT
TRBV11-2	NA	NA	TRBJ1-3	CASGEGTLGNTIYF	TGTGCCAGCGGTGAGGGGACACTCGGAAACACCATATATTTT
TRBV14	NA	many	TRBJ2-5	CASSPGLRGETQYF	TGTGCCAGCAGCCCGGGACTCCGTGGGGAGACCCAGTACTTC
TRBV14	NA	NA	TRBJ2-3	CASSQGTHTDTQYF	TGTGCCAGCAGCCAGGGGACTCACACAGATACGCAGTATTTT
TRBV10-3	NA	NA	TRBJ1-2	CAISRGHNYGYTF	TGTGCCATCAGTCGCGGGCACAACTATGGCTACACCTTC
TRBV30	NA	NA	TRBJ2-5	CAWRPMIGLPAETQYF	TGTGCCTGGAGGCCGATGATCGGACTCCCCGCCGAGACCCAGTACTTC
TRBV28	TRBD2	NA	TRBJ2-4	CASSLGGRAKTIQYF	TGTGCCAGCAGTTTAGGCGGGAGGGCCAAAACCATTCAGTACTTC